This T cell receptor (beta chain) was sequenced in a study of cytomegalovirus exposure and HLA in healthy donors. Across the whole study: Out of several hundred genotyped donors, about 84% belonged to the Caucasian-associated ancestry cluster. Study results and caveats: The investigators catalogued 164 TCR beta chains as cytomegalovirus-associated. A further, later analysis showed that HLA-associated TCR beta chains (compared with equally common others) were more clonally expanded. Reportedly, cytomegalovirus status was diagnosed with high sensitivity and specificity.

Only a few counts were recorded for this clone. Its target is not known. V lost 8 bases and J lost 0, with 16 bases in between. Per the germline V gene, CDR1 is SGHTA and CDR2 is FQGNSA. The CDR3 consists of 15 residues. In the PCR, 60 Vbeta and 13 Jbeta primers were used. This table comes from immunoSEQ multiplex PCR, and its TCRdb copy is limited to in-frame clones, with some not included. The sample yields about 190,000 clones, approximately 85% seen once. Sequences were obtained from PBMCs. This clonotype originated in a man in his late teens or twenties in good health and CMV-seronegative. The chain is built from TRBV7-2 and TRBJ1-1, with D possibly matching TRBD1 (5 bases). DNA for the CDR3: TGTGCCAGCCCCCCCGGGGGGGGGATGAACACTGAAGCTTTCTTT. It translates to CASPPGGGMNTEAFF.